These 17 T cell receptor beta chains came from one sample sequenced in a study of cytomegalovirus exposure and HLA in healthy donors. The PCR ran on 60 Vbeta and 13 Jbeta primers. The repertoire was sequenced with immunoSEQ multiplex PCR; TCRdb's copy has only in-frame clones and lacks some. In the table there are about 170,000 clones, around 78% of which are singletons. The specimen sequenced was PBMCs. Receptor source: a woman aged 45-60 years in good health and CMV-seropositive.

V gene TRBV6-5 combines with J gene TRBJ2-1; no clear D gene. The germline V gene has CDR1 MNHEY and CDR2 SVGAGI. CDR3 size: 11 residues. Trimming stripped 2 bases from V and 10 bases from J, with 6 bases between. CDR3 DNA: TGTGCCAGCAGTTACGGTCAGGAGCAGTTCTTC. Encoded protein: CASSYGQEQFF.

This chain uses TRBV2 with TRBJ1-6, with 8 bases matching TRBD1. Trimming took 5 bases from V and 7 from J; bases not matched to a gene: 4. The V gene's germline CDR1 is SNHLY and CDR2 FYNNEI. The CDR3 extends over 14 amino acids. CDR3 in amino acids: CASSNGQGNSPLHF. CDR3 coding DNA: TGTGCCAGCAGTAATGGACAGGGCAATTCACCCCTCCACTTT.

V usage is TRBV6-6 and J usage is TRBJ1-4; D possibly corresponds to TRBD1 (5 bases). V lost 2 bases to trimming and J lost 8 bases, with 12 bases between them. CDR1 MNHNY and CDR2 SVGAGI come from the germline V gene (reference sequence). The CDR3 sequence is 14 residues long. DNA of the CDR3: TGTGCCAGCAGTTACAGGGGAAAAGCGGAAAAACTGTTTTTT. Encoded protein: CASSYRGKAEKLFF.

This sequence joins TRBV7-6 and TRBJ2-2, with TRBD1 as a possible D gene (6 bases). This CDR3 comprises 16 residues. The V end was cut by 5 bases, the J end by 1 base, with 14 bases between. Germline CDR1 is SGHVS and CDR2 is FNYEAQ. The CDR3 loop is CASSPHSTGNTGELFF. The CDR3 DNA follows: TGTGCCAGCAGCCCACACTCGACAGGGAACACCGGGGAGCTGTTTTTT.

The chain recombines TRBV7-9 with TRBJ1-1; unclear D gene. CDR3 length equals 13 residues. Deletions cut 5 bases from V and 1 base from J, with 8 bases between. Germline CDR1 and CDR2: SEHNR and FQNEAQ (reference sequence). The CDR3 loop is CASSSSRNTEAFF. The CDR3 DNA reads TGTGCCAGCAGCAGTAGTCGGAACACTGAAGCTTTCTTT.

The chain combines TRBV11-1 with TRBJ2-7, with 12 positions matching TRBD2. V shed 2 bases and J 2 bases; nucleotides not matched to a gene: 10. CDR3 length equals 18 residues. Germline CDR1 and CDR2: SGHAT and FQDESV (reference sequence). The CDR3, as DNA: TGTGCCAGCAGCTTAACGTGGACTAGCGGGGTTCCGACCTACGAGCAGTACTTC. Translating it yields CASSLTWTSGVPTYEQYF.

The chain uses TRBV30 and TRBJ1-6, with TRBD1 identical over 7 bases. The CDR3 covers 16 residues. Per germline, CDR1 GTSNPN and CDR2 SVGIG (reference sequence). Losses at the gene ends were 2 bases for V and 3 bases for J; bases not matched to a gene: 7. CDR3 residues: CAWSLMRTGYNSPLHF. The DNA for the CDR3 is TGTGCCTGGAGTCTTATGCGGACAGGCTATAATTCACCCCTCCACTTT.

CDR3 bases: TGTGCCAGCAGCCTACGGGCGGCCGGGAAGAGCGATGAGCAGTTCTTC. This translates into CASSLRAAGKSDEQFF. This rearrangement joins TRBV5-4 to TRBJ2-1; TRBD2 is a possible D gene (5 bases). Trimming took 4 bases from V and 8 from J, leaving 22 bases between them. The CDR3 extends over 16 amino acids. Germline values: CDR1 SGHNT, CDR2 YYREEE (reference sequence).

The rearrangement uses TRBV30 and TRBJ1-5, with 7 positions matching TRBD1. The CDR3 spans 14 residues. Per germline, CDR1 GTSNPN and CDR2 SVGIG (reference sequence). V lost 4 bases and J lost 6; bases outside the gene matches: 9. The CDR3 sequence is CAWNAGGSGQPQHF. CDR3 DNA: TGTGCCTGGAACGCAGGGGGTTCAGGTCAGCCCCAGCATTTT.

J is TRBJ2-1 and V is TRBV4-1, with 10 nucleotides matching TRBD2. The CDR3 length is 19 residues. V lost 3 bases and J lost 3; bases outside the gene matches: 14. Germline assignment: CDR1 MGHRA and CDR2 YSYEKL. The CDR3 coding sequence is TGCGCCAGCAGCCAGACGGTAGCGGGGGGCCGAACTTTCTACAATGAGCAGTTCTTC. Translated: CASSQTVAGGRTFYNEQFF.

This chain links TRBV6-4 with TRBJ2-1; 7 bases agree with TRBD2. J was trimmed by 10 bases and V by 6 bases; bases with no gene match: 12. This CDR3 is built from 14 residues. Germline lookup yields CDR1 MRHNA and CDR2 SNTAGT. In DNA form, the CDR3 reads TGTGCCAGCAGCCCGACTAGCCAGGAGGAGGAGCAGTTCTTC. Its protein product is CASSPTSQEEEQFF.

The CDR3 DNA reads as TGCGCCAGCAGCTCGGGACTAGCGGGGGGGCCTTGGGGCACAGATACGCAGTATTTT. Translated, it gives CASSSGLAGGPWGTDTQYF. V gene TRBV5-1 combines with J gene TRBJ2-3; 16 bases line up with TRBD2. Per germline, CDR1 SGHRS and CDR2 YFSETQ. This CDR3 contains 19 residues. V shed 3 bases and J 1 base; nucleotides not matched to a gene: 8. Combining the CDR3 with reference TRBV5-1 and TRBJ2-3 gives the whole variable domain KAGVTQTPRYLIKTRGQQVTLSCSPISGHRSVSWYQQTPGQGLQFLFEYFSETQRNKGNFPGRFSGRQFSNSRSEMNVSTLELGDSALYLCASSSGLAGGPWGTDTQYFGPGTRLTVL.

The V call is TRBV27, the J call TRBJ2-1; 10 bases align to TRBD2. V gave up 3 bases and J gave up 2 bases; unmatched junction bases: 1. Germline V gives CDR1 MNHEY, CDR2 SMNVEV (reference sequence). The CDR3 extends over 15 amino acids. The CDR3 DNA reads as TGTGCCAGCAGTTTTCTAGCGGGGGCCTACAATGAGCAGTTCTTC. Encoded protein: CASSFLAGAYNEQFF.

This sequence joins TRBV7-2 and TRBJ1-2; 9 nucleotides line up with TRBD1. Germline lookup yields CDR1 SGHTA and CDR2 FQGNSA. Trimming took 5 bases from V and 7 from J; bases not matched to a gene: 5. There are 13 residues in the CDR3. This chain's CDR3 is CASSAGQGFGYTF. CDR3 nucleotides: TGTGCCAGCAGCGCGGGACAGGGTTTTGGCTACACCTTC.

This clone was seen only a few times. The chain recombines TRBV6-6 with TRBJ1-2, with D possibly being TRBD1 (5 bases). This CDR3 contains 11 residues. V was pared by 8 bases and J by 6 bases, with 10 bases between. Looked up from germline, CDR1 is MNHNY and CDR2 is SVGAGI (reference sequence). Here the CDR3 reads CASGGGNGYTF. The CDR3 DNA follows: TGTGCCAGCGGGGGGGGTAATGGCTACACCTTC.

This chain joins TRBV6-6 and TRBJ1-1, with 9 bases that match TRBD1. The germline CDR1 and CDR2 sequences are MNHNY and SVGAGI (reference sequence). V lost 5 bases and J lost 1; bases outside the gene matches: 5. There are 15 residues in the CDR3. The CDR3 is CASSPTGGKNTEAFF. DNA for the CDR3: TGTGCCAGCAGTCCGACAGGGGGAAAGAACACTGAAGCTTTCTTT.

The rearrangement uses TRBV15 and TRBJ1-1; 7 bases match TRBD1. This CDR3 spans 17 amino acids. Losses at the gene ends were 0 bases for V and 1 base for J; bases not matched to a gene: 8. Germline V gene data show CDR1 as LNHNV and CDR2 as YYDKDF (reference sequence). The CDR3 nucleotides read TGTGCCACCAGCAGAGATCGAGGAGGGGGCCCGAACACTGAAGCTTTCTTT. Amino acid sequence: CATSRDRGGGPNTEAFF.